These 20 T cell receptor beta chains were all obtained from the same sample, sequenced in a study of a mutant IDH1 vaccine in newly diagnosed glioma. Some clones are missing from TCRdb's copy, which holds only in-frame ones; the method was immunoSEQ multiplex PCR. This sample has around 53,000 clones, with roughly 80% found just once. Time point reported: week 47, end of study. The content of each vaccine dose was 300 ug of mutant IDH1 20-mer peptide, and topical imiquimod accompanied it. These receptors' antigens are unknown. This specimen was PBMCs, taken from a glioma patient whose treatment included an IDH1 peptide vaccine. These receptors all come from a woman aged 25 to 45 with glioma. Some clones in this sample may be carry-over from other donors' samples.

V and J are TRBV7-6 and TRBJ2-7; the D gene could be TRBD1 or TRBD2 (5 bases each). V was pared by 6 bases and J by 4 bases, with 16 bases between. Germline V lookup: CDR1 SGHVS, CDR2 FNYEAQ. The CDR3 has 14 amino acids. CDR3 DNA: TGTGCCAGCAGACCCCGGGACGGATATTACGAGCAGTACTTC. Translated: CASRPRDGYYEQYF.

V and J are TRBV5-1 and TRBJ1-1; D is unresolved. In germline, CDR1 is SGHRS, CDR2 YFSETQ. The V gene lost 0 bases and the J gene lost 2 bases, with 11 bases spanning the gap. The CDR3 spans 15 residues. DNA of the CDR3: TGCGCCAGCAGCTTGGAGGTAGGAGTCAACACTGAAGCTTTCTTT. This encodes CASSLEVGVNTEAFF. Based on the CDR3 plus reference TRBV5-1 and TRBJ1-1, the full variable domain is KAGVTQTPRYLIKTRGQQVTLSCSPISGHRSVSWYQQTPGQGLQFLFEYFSETQRNKGNFPGRFSGRQFSNSRSEMNVSTLELGDSALYLCASSLEVGVNTEAFFGQGTRLTVV.

The chain links TRBV6-1 to TRBJ1-5; D possibly corresponds to TRBD1 (5 bases). V was shortened by 0 bases and J by 2 bases, with 8 bases between the two germline ends. The CDR3 runs 15 residues. Germline V gene sequence: CDR1 MNHNS, CDR2 SASEGT. The DNA of the CDR3 is TGTGCCAGCAGTGAAGCATCCAGGGGCAATCAGCCCCAGCATTTT. It specifies CASSEASRGNQPQHF.

This rearrangement joins TRBV19 to TRBJ1-1; 8 bases map to TRBD1. From germline, CDR1 is LNHDA and CDR2 SQIVND (reference sequence). The ends lost 10 bases at V and 6 bases at J; junction bases unmatched: 10. This CDR3 has 13 residues. The CDR3 region is CATASGQVAEAFF. CDR3 in DNA: TGTGCCACCGCTTCGGGACAGGTCGCTGAAGCTTTCTTT.

The rearrangement uses TRBV2 and TRBJ2-3; 10 nucleotides line up with TRBD2. From germline, CDR1 is SNHLY and CDR2 FYNNEI. V lost 4 bases and J lost 5; bases outside the gene matches: 6. CDR3 size: 15 residues. CDR3 loop: CASSVSGLAQDTQYF. The CDR3 region has the DNA TGTGCCAGCAGTGTCTCGGGACTAGCGCAAGATACGCAGTATTTT.

The V and J genes are TRBV5-6 and TRBJ2-5; TRBD1 is a possible D gene (5 bases). V was trimmed by 3 bases and J by 2 bases, leaving 17 bases between them. CDR3 length equals 16 residues. Germline V gene lookup returns CDR1 SGHDT and CDR2 YYEEEE. The CDR3 protein is CASSWFREQDQETQYF. CDR3 coding DNA: TGTGCCAGCAGCTGGTTTAGGGAACAGGATCAAGAGACCCAGTACTTC.

The CDR3 DNA sequence: TGTGCCAGCAGCCCTACGACTAGCGCCGACAATGAGCAGTTCTTC. Translated: CASSPTTSADNEQFF. The chain recombines TRBV7-9 with TRBJ2-1, with TRBD2 matching over 8 bases. Germline V gene data show CDR1 as SEHNR and CDR2 as FQNEAQ (reference sequence). The CDR3 loop spans 15 amino acids. V shed 5 bases, J shed 5 bases, and the junction held 8 bases outside the gene matches.

Only a few counts were recorded for this clone. The V gene is TRBV6-5, the J gene TRBJ2-5; no firm D call. Germline V gene data show CDR1 as MNHEY and CDR2 as SVGAGI. V was cut by 2 bases and J by 2 bases, with 9 bases left in between. The CDR3 runs 14 residues. This CDR3 is CASSYGAVQETQYF. CDR3 coding DNA: TGTGCCAGCAGTTACGGAGCAGTACAAGAGACCCAGTACTTC.

This clone was found once. V usage is TRBV9 and J usage is TRBJ2-3; unclear D gene. V lost 0 bases and J 0 bases, leaving 2 bases between the germline ends. Germline V CDR1 and CDR2: SGDLS, YYNGEE. The CDR3 sequence is 13 residues long. CDR3 sequence: CASSVGSTDTQYF. The DNA of the CDR3 is TGTGCCAGCAGCGTAGGAAGCACAGATACGCAGTATTTT.

This clone was observed a handful of times. The rearrangement uses TRBV5-4 and TRBJ2-2, with D hard to call. Trimming stripped 2 bases from V and 6 bases from J, with 5 bases between. Germline loops: CDR1 SGHNT, CDR2 YYREEE (reference sequence). CDR3 length: 12 residues. The CDR3 is CASSLLPGELFF. The CDR3 DNA follows: TGTGCCAGCAGCTTACTCCCCGGGGAGCTGTTTTTT. Using reference TRBV5-4 and TRBJ2-2 for the parts outside the CDR3, the full variable domain is ETGVTQSPTHLIKTRGQQVTLRCSSQSGHNTVSWYQQALGQGPQFIFQYYREEENGRGNFPPRFSGLQFPNYSSELNVNALELDDSALYLCASSLLPGELFFGEGSRLTVL.

CDR3 region: CAWMYRELGEQYF. CDR3 in DNA: TGTGCCTGGATGTACAGGGAACTAGGGGAGCAGTACTTC. The chain links TRBV30 to TRBJ2-7; D may be TRBD1 (6 bases). Germline CDR1 is GTSNPN and CDR2 is SVGIG (reference sequence). The ends were cut back, 4 bases at V and 7 bases at J, with 17 bases in the middle. The CDR3 totals 13 residues.

The CDR3 coding sequence is TGTGCCAGCAGCGTAGACGGGACGGCAGATACGCAGTATTTT. As protein: CASSVDGTADTQYF. This chain uses TRBV9 with TRBJ2-3; the D gene could be TRBD1 or TRBD2 (5 bases each). V dropped 0 bases and J dropped 4 bases, with 9 bases sitting between them. This CDR3 comprises 14 residues. The germline V gene encodes CDR1 SGDLS and CDR2 YYNGEE.

The chain uses TRBV2 and TRBJ1-4; D is ambiguous. There are 15 residues in the CDR3. The germline V and J ends were trimmed by 3 bases and 3 bases, with 11 bases remaining between them. The V gene's germline CDR1 is SNHLY and CDR2 FYNNEI. CDR3 protein: CASSDPGGSNEKLFF. Here the CDR3 DNA reads TGTGCCAGCAGTGACCCCGGTGGCTCTAATGAAAAACTGTTTTTT.

This chain joins TRBV7-2 and TRBJ2-3, with a tentative D call TRBD2 (5 bases). The germline V gene has CDR1 SGHTA and CDR2 FQGNSA. The V and J ends lost 5 bases and 2 bases respectively, with 11 bases between them. CDR3 length: 14 amino acids. CDR3 nucleotides: TGTGCCAGCAGCCGATGGACTTCCACAGATACGCAGTATTTT. Translating it yields CASSRWTSTDTQYF.

This chain links TRBV9 with TRBJ1-1; no reliable D call. Germline V gene sequence: CDR1 SGDLS, CDR2 YYNGEE. The V end was cut by 3 bases, the J end by 8 bases, with 14 bases between. This CDR3 contains 13 residues. The CDR3 loop is CASSAVRTPEAFF. In DNA, the CDR3 is TGTGCCAGCAGCGCCGTCCGAACCCCCGAAGCTTTCTTT.

The genes are TRBV9 and TRBJ1-1; D ambiguous. Looked up from germline, CDR1 is SGDLS and CDR2 is YYNGEE. The CDR3 contains 16 residues. Trimming left V 0 bases short and J 8 bases short, with 20 bases between. The CDR3 here is CASSVEWIGVSPEAFF. DNA for the CDR3: TGTGCCAGCAGCGTAGAGTGGATTGGGGTCTCTCCCGAAGCTTTCTTT.

J is TRBJ2-7 and V is TRBV18; 7 bases are shared with TRBD1. V shed 2 bases and J 2 bases; nucleotides not matched to a gene: 24. The germline V gene encodes CDR1 KGHSH and CDR2 LQKENI. CDR3 size: 21 residues. Here the CDR3 reads CASSPWSSGTELTPTPYEQYF. The CDR3 coding sequence is TGTGCCAGCTCACCATGGAGCTCCGGGACAGAACTAACCCCGACTCCCTACGAGCAGTACTTC.

This CDR3 reads CASSLNPPGTGYEQYF. In DNA, the CDR3 is TGTGCCAGCAGCTTAAATCCTCCGGGAACCGGGTACGAGCAGTACTTC. The chain joins TRBV7-2 to TRBJ2-7; the D gene is possibly TRBD2 (5 bases). Trimming shortened V by 2 bases and J by 4 bases, and 18 bases separated the two germline ends. CDR1 and CDR2 (germline): SGHTA, FQGNSA. This CDR3 has 16 residues.

The chain is built from TRBV20-1 and TRBJ2-2; D gene uncertain. From germline, CDR1 is DFQATT and CDR2 SNEGSKA (reference sequence). V was clipped by 6 bases and J by 2 bases, with 4 bases between them. The CDR3 runs to 11 residues. CDR3 residues: CSAVNTGELFF. The CDR3 DNA reads as TGCAGTGCCGTCAACACCGGGGAGCTGTTTTTT.

This rearrangement joins TRBV6-5 to TRBJ2-1; D unresolved. The V and J ends lost 0 bases and 10 bases respectively, with 13 bases between them. CDR1 is MNHEY and CDR2 is SVGAGI in the germline V gene. The CDR3 contains 14 residues. This CDR3 is CASSYSKYYQEQFF. CDR3 in DNA: TGTGCCAGCAGTTACTCTAAGTATTACCAGGAGCAGTTCTTC.